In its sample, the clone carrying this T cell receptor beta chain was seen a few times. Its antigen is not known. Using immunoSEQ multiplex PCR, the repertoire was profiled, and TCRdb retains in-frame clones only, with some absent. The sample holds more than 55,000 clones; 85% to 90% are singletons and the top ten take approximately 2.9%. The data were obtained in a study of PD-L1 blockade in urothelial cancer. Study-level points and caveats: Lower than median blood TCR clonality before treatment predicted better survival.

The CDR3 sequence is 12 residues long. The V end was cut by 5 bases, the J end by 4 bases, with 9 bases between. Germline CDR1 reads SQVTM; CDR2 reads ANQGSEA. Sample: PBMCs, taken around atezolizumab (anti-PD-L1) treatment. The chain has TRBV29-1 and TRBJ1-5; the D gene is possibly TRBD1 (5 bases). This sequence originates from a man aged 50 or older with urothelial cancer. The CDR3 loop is CSVRDWNQPQHF. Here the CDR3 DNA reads TGCAGCGTTAGGGACTGGAATCAGCCCCAGCATTTT.